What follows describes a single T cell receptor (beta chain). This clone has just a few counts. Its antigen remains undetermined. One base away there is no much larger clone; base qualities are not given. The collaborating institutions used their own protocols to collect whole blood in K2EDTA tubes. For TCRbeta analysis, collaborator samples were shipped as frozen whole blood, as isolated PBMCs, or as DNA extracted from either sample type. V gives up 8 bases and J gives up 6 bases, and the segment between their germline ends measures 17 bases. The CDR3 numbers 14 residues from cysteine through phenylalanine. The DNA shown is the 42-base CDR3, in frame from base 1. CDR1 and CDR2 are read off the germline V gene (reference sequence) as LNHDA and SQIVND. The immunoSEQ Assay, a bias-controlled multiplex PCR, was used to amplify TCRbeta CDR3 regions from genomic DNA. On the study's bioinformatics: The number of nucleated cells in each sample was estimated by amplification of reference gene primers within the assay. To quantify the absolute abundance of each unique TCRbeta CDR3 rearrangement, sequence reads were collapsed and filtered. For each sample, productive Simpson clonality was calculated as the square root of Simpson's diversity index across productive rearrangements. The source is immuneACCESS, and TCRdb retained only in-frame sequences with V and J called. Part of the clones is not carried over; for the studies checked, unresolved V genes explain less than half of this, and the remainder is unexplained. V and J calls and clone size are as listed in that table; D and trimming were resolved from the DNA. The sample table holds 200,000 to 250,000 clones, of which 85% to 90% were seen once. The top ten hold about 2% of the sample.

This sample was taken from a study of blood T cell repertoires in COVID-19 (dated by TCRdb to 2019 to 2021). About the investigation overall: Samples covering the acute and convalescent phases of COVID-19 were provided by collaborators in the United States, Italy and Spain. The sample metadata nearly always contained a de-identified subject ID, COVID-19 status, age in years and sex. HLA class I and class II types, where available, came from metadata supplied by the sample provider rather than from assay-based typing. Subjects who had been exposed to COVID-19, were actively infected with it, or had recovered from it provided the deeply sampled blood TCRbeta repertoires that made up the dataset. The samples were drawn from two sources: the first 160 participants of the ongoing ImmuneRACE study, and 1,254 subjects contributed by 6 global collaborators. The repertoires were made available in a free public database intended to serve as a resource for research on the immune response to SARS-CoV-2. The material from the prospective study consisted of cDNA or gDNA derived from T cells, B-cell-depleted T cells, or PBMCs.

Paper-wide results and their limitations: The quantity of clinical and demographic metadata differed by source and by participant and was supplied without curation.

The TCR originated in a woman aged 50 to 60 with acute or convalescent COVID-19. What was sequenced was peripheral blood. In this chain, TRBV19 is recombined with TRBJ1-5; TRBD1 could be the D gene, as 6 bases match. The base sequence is TGTGCCAGTTCTCGACAGGACCAAACTCAGCCCCAGCATTTT. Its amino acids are CASSRQDQTQPQHF. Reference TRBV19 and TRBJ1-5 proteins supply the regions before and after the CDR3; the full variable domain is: DGGITQSPKYLFRKEGQNVTLSCEQNLNHDAMYWYRQDPGQGLRLIYYSQIVNDFQKGDIAEGYSVSREKKESFPLTVTSAQKNPTAFYLCASSRQDQTQPQHFGDGTRLSIL.